This T cell receptor (beta chain) was identified in a study of OX40 agonist ivuxolimab in advanced cancers. Blood sampling took place at baseline, cycle 4 day 1, and cycle 7 day 1. Sequencing used immunoSEQ multiplex PCR; TCRdb keeps in-frame clones, though not all of them. In the table there are about 56,000 clones, nearly 85% of which are singletons. This specimen was CD4+ or CD8+ T cells sorted from blood, taken in a trial of the OX40 agonist ivuxolimab. This clonotype originated in an adult with an advanced solid tumor such as melanoma, head and neck, liver or kidney cancer.

CDR3 loop: CASSTSQGLRETQYF. The CDR3 DNA is TGTGCCAGCAGTACATCTCAGGGGCTAAGAGAGACCCAGTACTTC. The chain employs TRBV6-6 and TRBJ2-5; the D gene is possibly TRBD1 (6 bases). The CDR3 extends over 15 amino acids. Germline CDR1 MNHNY, CDR2 SVGAGI (reference sequence). Trimming cost V 5 bases and J 4 bases, with 17 bases left between them.